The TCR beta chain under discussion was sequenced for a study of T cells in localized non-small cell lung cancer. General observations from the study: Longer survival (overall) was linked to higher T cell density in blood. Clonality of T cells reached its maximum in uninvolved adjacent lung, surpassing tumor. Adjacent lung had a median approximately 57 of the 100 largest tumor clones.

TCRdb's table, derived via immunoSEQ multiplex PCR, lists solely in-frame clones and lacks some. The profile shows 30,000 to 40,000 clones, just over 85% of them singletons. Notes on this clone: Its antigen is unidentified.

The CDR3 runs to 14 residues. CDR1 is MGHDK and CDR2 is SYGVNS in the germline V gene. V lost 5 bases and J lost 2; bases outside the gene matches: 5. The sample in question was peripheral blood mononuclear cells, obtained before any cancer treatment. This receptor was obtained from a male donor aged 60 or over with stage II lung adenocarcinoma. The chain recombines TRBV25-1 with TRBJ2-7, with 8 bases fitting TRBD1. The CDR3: CASSFGTGPYEQYF. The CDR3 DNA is TGTGCCAGCAGTTTCGGGACAGGCCCCTACGAGCAGTACTTC.